Listed below are T cell receptor beta chains from one sample, sequenced in a study of T cell responses to AZD1222 COVID-19 vaccine. Clones were sequenced by immunoSEQ multiplex PCR, and TCRdb holds only the in-frame ones, with some missing. The top ten hold 8% of the sample, which has about 130,000 clones, over 75% seen once. Sequenced here: peripheral blood, sampled on day 0 of AZD1222 vaccination. All receptors come from an adult in good health. CDR3s include the opening cysteine and the closing phenylalanine or tryptophan. Each record gives: J gene, V gene, D gene, clone size, CDR3 DNA, CDR3 protein. D genes are given only for firm matches. A row's size may be missing; if present it is once, few, many or a size class.

J gene: TRBJ1-2
V gene: TRBV7-2
D gene: NA
clone size: NA
CDR3 DNA: TGTGCCAGCAGCTTAGCAGGGGCCCCGGGCTACACCTTC
CDR3 protein: CASSLAGAPGYTF

J gene: TRBJ2-1
V gene: TRBV6-1
D gene: NA
clone size: many
CDR3 DNA: TGTGCCAGCAGTGAAGATAACTTTCTAAATGAGCAGTTCTTC
CDR3 protein: CASSEDNFLNEQFF

J gene: TRBJ2-3
V gene: TRBV3-1/TRBV3-2
D gene: TRBD1
clone size: NA
CDR3 DNA: TGTGCCAGCAGTCTTACAGGGGGCACAGATACGCAGTATTTT
CDR3 protein: CASSLTGGTDTQYF

J gene: TRBJ1-2
V gene: TRBV3-1/TRBV3-2
D gene: NA
clone size: NA
CDR3 DNA: TGTGCCAGCAGCCAGAATACAGGGAACGGCTACACCTTC
CDR3 protein: CASSQNTGNGYTF

J gene: TRBJ1-4
V gene: TRBV4-2
D gene: NA
clone size: NA
CDR3 DNA: TGTGCCAGCAGCCAAGACCTCAGGGCCCAGGAGGAAAAACTGTTTTTT
CDR3 protein: CASSQDLRAQEEKLFF

J gene: TRBJ2-7
V gene: TRBV19
D gene: TRBD1
clone size: NA
CDR3 DNA: TGTGCCAGCCAACAAGGACAGGGGACCAACGAGCAGTACTTC
CDR3 protein: CASQQGQGTNEQYF

J gene: TRBJ1-4
V gene: TRBV5-1
D gene: TRBD1
clone size: once
CDR3 DNA: TGCGCCAGCAGCTTCACCGGGACAGGGTCTGCAACTAATGAAAAACTGTTTTTT
CDR3 protein: CASSFTGTGSATNEKLFF

J gene: TRBJ1-1
V gene: TRBV19
D gene: NA
clone size: once
CDR3 DNA: TGTGCCAGTAGTAAAGGGGCCTCCCCGGGGGCCAGCACTGAAGCTTTCTTT
CDR3 protein: CASSKGASPGASTEAFF

J gene: TRBJ1-2
V gene: TRBV12-5
D gene: TRBD1
clone size: NA
CDR3 DNA: TGTGCTAGTGGTTCCCCGGACAGGGTCGGTGGCTACACCTTC
CDR3 protein: CASGSPDRVGGYTF

J gene: TRBJ2-5
V gene: TRBV28
D gene: NA
clone size: NA
CDR3 DNA: TGTGCCAGCAGTTCCGGACAGCAAGAGACCCAGTACTTC
CDR3 protein: CASSSGQQETQYF

J gene: TRBJ2-7
V gene: TRBV5-6
D gene: TRBD2
clone size: NA
CDR3 DNA: TGTGCCAGCAGCCGGGAGCGGACTAGCGGGACCCACGAGCAGTACTTC
CDR3 protein: CASSRERTSGTHEQYF

J gene: TRBJ2-7
V gene: TRBV9
D gene: NA
clone size: NA
CDR3 DNA: TGTGCCAGCAGCGAGGAGAGCCCAGGGTACGAGCAGTACTTC
CDR3 protein: CASSEESPGYEQYF

J gene: TRBJ2-3
V gene: TRBV5-1
D gene: NA
clone size: NA
CDR3 DNA: TGCGCCAGCAGCTTGGGGCAGGGGGGCTCCTTCCCAGATACGCAGTATTTT
CDR3 protein: CASSLGQGGSFPDTQYF

J gene: TRBJ1-5
V gene: TRBV29-1
D gene: NA
clone size: once
CDR3 DNA: TGCAGCGCCGCCAGCGGGAACCTTAATCAGCCCCAGCATTTT
CDR3 protein: CSAASGNLNQPQHF

J gene: TRBJ2-7
V gene: TRBV15
D gene: TRBD2
clone size: NA
CDR3 DNA: TGTGCCACCAGCAGAGAAGCCAGCGGGAGTACCTACGAGCAGTACTTC
CDR3 protein: CATSREASGSTYEQYF

J gene: TRBJ1-5
V gene: TRBV27
D gene: NA
clone size: NA
CDR3 DNA: TGTGCCAGCAGTTTATTCTTTTCCCAAGGCGCTCAGCCCCAGCATTTT
CDR3 protein: CASSLFFSQGAQPQHF

J gene: TRBJ1-1
V gene: TRBV6-5
D gene: NA
clone size: NA
CDR3 DNA: TGTGCCAGCAGTTTTAGGTCGTCAGGGCCGTTGGCTGAAGCTTTCTTT
CDR3 protein: CASSFRSSGPLAEAFF

J gene: TRBJ1-1
V gene: TRBV6-6
D gene: NA
clone size: NA
CDR3 DNA: TGTGCCAGCCGGAGGCCGACGAACACTGAAGCTTTCTTT
CDR3 protein: CASRRPTNTEAFF

J gene: TRBJ1-5
V gene: TRBV7-9
D gene: NA
clone size: NA
CDR3 DNA: TGTGCCAGCAGTTTGGGGGAGGGTTTTAAGCCCCAGCATTTT
CDR3 protein: CASSLGEGFKPQHF

J gene: TRBJ1-1
V gene: TRBV7-8
D gene: NA
clone size: NA
CDR3 DNA: TGTGCCAGCAGCCGTTTTGACCCAGAACAGGAAGCTTTCTTT
CDR3 protein: CASSRFDPEQEAFF

J gene: TRBJ2-7
V gene: TRBV30
D gene: NA
clone size: NA
CDR3 DNA: TGTGCCTGGAGTGTAGGGGTACGCGAGCAGTACTTC
CDR3 protein: CAWSVGVREQYF

J gene: TRBJ2-3
V gene: TRBV6-5
D gene: NA
clone size: NA
CDR3 DNA: TGTGCCAGCAGTTCCCTGGCAGATACGCAGTATTTT
CDR3 protein: CASSSLADTQYF

J gene: TRBJ2-1
V gene: TRBV10-3
D gene: TRBD2
clone size: NA
CDR3 DNA: TGTGCCATCAGTGAGCTCGTAGCGGGAGGGAACAATGAGCAGTTCTTC
CDR3 protein: CAISELVAGGNNEQFF

J gene: TRBJ1-2
V gene: TRBV27
D gene: TRBD1
clone size: NA
CDR3 DNA: TGTGCCAGCAGTTTAGGACAGGGTTTTAGCTATGGCTACACCTTC
CDR3 protein: CASSLGQGFSYGYTF

J gene: TRBJ1-5
V gene: TRBV20-1
D gene: NA
clone size: NA
CDR3 DNA: TGCAGTGCCGGTATTCAGCCCCAGCATTTT
CDR3 protein: CSAGIQPQHF

J gene: TRBJ2-3
V gene: TRBV28
D gene: TRBD1
clone size: NA
CDR3 DNA: TGTGCCAGCAGCTGGGGACAGACTAGCACAGATACGCAGTATTTT
CDR3 protein: CASSWGQTSTDTQYF

J gene: TRBJ1-6
V gene: TRBV4-1
D gene: TRBD1
clone size: few
CDR3 DNA: TGCGCCAGCAGCCTCGCGGCGACAGGGACTAATTCACCCCTCCACTTT
CDR3 protein: CASSLAATGTNSPLHF